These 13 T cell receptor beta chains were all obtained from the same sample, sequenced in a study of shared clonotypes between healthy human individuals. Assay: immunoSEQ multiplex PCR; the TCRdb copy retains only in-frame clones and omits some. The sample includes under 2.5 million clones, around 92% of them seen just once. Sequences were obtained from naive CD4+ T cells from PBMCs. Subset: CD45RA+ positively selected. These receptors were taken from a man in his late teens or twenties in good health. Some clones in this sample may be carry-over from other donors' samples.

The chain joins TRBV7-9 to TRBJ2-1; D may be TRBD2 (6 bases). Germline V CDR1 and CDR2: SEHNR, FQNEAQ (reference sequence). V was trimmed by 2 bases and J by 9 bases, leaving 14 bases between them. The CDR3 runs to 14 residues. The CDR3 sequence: CASSLWGEAGEQFF. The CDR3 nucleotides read TGTGCCAGCAGCTTATGGGGGGAGGCAGGTGAGCAGTTCTTC.

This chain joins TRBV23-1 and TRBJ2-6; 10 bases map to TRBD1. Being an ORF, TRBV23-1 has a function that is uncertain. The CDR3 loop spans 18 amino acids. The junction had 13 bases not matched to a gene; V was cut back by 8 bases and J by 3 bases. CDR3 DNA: TGCGCCAGCGGTCCCGGGACAGGGGCCTTCGGTGGGGCCAACGTCCTGACTTTC. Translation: CASGPGTGAFGGANVLTF.

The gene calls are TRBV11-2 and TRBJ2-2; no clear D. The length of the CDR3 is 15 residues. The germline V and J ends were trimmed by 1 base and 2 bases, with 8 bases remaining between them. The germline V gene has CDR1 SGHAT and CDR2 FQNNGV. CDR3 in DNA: TGTGCCAGCAGCTTAGGGACCAGAAACACCGGGGAGCTGTTTTTT. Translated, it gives CASSLGTRNTGELFF.

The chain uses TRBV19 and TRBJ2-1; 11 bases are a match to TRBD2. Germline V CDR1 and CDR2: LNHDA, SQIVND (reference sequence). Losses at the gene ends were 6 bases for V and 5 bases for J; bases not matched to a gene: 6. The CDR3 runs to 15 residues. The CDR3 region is CASSRTSGFDNEQFF. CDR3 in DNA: TGTGCCAGTAGCAGGACTAGCGGGTTCGACAATGAGCAGTTCTTC.

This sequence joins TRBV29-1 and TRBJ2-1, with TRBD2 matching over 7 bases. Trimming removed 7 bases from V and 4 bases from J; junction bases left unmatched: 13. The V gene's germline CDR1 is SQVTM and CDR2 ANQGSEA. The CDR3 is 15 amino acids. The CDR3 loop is CSATGGLAEYNEQFF. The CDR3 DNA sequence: TGCAGCGCGACTGGAGGGCTAGCGGAGTACAATGAGCAGTTCTTC.

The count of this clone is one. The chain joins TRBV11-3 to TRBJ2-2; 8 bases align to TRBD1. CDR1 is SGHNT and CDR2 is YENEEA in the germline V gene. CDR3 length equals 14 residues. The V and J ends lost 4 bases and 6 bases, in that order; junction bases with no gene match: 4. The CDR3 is CASSSRTGPGELFF. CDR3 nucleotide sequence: TGTGCCAGCAGCTCTCGGACAGGGCCCGGGGAGCTGTTTTTT.

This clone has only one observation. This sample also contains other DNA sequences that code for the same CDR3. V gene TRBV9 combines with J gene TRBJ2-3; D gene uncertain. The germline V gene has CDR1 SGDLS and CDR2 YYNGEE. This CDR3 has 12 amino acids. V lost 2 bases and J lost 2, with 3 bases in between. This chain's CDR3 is CASSVSTDTQYF. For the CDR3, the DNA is TGTGCCAGCAGCGTGTCCACAGATACGCAGTATTTT.

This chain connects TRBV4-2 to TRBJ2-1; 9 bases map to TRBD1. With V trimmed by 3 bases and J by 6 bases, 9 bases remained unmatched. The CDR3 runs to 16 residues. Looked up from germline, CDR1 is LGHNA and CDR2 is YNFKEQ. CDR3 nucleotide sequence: TGTGCCAGCAGCCAGGACAGGGGCTATACTGTCAATGAGCAGTTCTTC. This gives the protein CASSQDRGYTVNEQFF.

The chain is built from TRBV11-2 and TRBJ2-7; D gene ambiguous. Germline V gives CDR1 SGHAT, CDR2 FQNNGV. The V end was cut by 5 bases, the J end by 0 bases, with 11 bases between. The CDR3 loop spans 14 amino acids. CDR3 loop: CASSRGYTSYEQYF. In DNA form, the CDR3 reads TGTGCCAGCAGCCGAGGTTATACCTCCTACGAGCAGTACTTC.

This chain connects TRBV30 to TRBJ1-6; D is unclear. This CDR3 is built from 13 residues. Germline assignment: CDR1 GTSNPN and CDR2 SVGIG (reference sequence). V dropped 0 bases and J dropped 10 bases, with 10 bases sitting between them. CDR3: CAWSVGAESPLHF. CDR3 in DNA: TGTGCCTGGAGTGTGGGTGCAGAATCACCCCTCCACTTT.

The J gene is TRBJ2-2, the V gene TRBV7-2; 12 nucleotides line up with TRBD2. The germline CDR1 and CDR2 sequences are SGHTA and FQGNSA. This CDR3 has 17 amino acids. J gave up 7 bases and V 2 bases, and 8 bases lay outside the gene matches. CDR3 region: CASSLSRLAGVSGELFF. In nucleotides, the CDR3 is TGTGCCAGCAGCTTAAGTCGACTAGCGGGAGTTAGCGGGGAGCTGTTTTTT.

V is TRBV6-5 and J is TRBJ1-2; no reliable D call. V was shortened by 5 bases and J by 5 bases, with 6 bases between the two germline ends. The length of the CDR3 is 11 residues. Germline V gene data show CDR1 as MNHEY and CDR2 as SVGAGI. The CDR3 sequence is CASSNQYGYTF. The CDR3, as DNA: TGTGCCAGCAGTAATCAATATGGCTACACCTTC.

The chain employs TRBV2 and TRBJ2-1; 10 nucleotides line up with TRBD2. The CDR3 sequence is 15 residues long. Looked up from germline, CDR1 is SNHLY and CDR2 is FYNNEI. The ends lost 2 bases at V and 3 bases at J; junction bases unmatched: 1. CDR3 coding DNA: TGTGCCAGCAGTGAAACTAGCGGGGACTACAATGAGCAGTTCTTC. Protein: CASSETSGDYNEQFF.